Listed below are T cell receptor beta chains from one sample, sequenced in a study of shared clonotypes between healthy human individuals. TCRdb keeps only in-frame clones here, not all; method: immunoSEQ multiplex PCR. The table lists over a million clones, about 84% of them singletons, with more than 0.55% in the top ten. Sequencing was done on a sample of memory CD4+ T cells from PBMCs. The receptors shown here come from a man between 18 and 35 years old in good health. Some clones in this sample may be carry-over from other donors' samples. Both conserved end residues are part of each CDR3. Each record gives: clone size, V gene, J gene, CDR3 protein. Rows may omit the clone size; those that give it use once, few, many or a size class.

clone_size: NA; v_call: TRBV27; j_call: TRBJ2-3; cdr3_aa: CASAISTDTQYF
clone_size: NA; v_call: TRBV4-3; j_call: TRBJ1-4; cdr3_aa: CASSAQGATNEKLFF
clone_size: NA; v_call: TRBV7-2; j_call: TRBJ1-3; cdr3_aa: CASSLVGYSGNTIYF
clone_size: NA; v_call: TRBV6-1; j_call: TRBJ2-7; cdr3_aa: CASKPGDAYEQYF
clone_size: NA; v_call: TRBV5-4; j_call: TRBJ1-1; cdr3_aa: CASSLVPGTGFMNTEAFF
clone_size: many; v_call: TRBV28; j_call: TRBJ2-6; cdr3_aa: CASSHFLSGANVLTF
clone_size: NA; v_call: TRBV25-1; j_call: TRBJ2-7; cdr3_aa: CASKRDSGSYEQYF
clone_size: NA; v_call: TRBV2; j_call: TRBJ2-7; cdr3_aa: CASSELREGPYEQYF
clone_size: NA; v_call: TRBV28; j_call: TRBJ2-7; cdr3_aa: CASSLSGERGYEQYF
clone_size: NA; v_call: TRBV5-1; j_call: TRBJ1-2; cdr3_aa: CASSQKTGSGGYTF
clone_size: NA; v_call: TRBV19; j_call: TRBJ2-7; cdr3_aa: CASSSPHAGTGGNEQYF
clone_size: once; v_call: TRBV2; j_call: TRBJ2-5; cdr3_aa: CASRTETLYF
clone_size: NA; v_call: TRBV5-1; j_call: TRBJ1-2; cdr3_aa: CASSLRSSNYGYTF
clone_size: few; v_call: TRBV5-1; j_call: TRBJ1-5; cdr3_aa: CASSQGPPGQPQHF
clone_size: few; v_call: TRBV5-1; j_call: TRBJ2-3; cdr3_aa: CASRMSSGTDTQYF
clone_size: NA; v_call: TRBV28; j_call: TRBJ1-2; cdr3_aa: CASARGPGGYTF